The 4 T cell receptor beta chains in this list originate from one sample, sequenced in a study of vaccination and CD4 T cells after COVID-19. Cultured CD4+ T-cell DNA underwent Oncomine TCR Beta short-read sequencing. TCRdb re-called the PCR reads with MiXCR, one entry per CDR3 protein. The sample yields approximately 12,000 distinct CDR3 sequences, 45% to 55% seen once. For these TCRs, the target antigens are not known. Treatment defined: approximately nine-day PBMC culture with coronavirus spike peptide pools or control peptides (ViraFEST assay). Sample: CD4+ T cells from blood, cultured in vitro. Every receptor here comes from a human donor who had recovered from COVID-19.

The J gene is TRBJ1-5, the V gene TRBV10-1, with 8 bases fitting TRBD1. The CDR3 has 14 amino acids. Per germline, CDR1 WNHNN and CDR2 SYGVQD (reference sequence). The CDR3 loop reads CAQTGAHSNQPQHF. The CDR3 bases are TGCGCTCAGACAGGGGCCCATAGCAATCAGCCCCAGCATTTT.

This sequence joins TRBV28 and TRBJ2-7, with D unclear. V lost 8 bases and J lost 2, with 10 bases in between. CDR1 and CDR2 from the germline V gene are MDHEN and SYDVKM. CDR3 length: 12 amino acids. CDR3 region: CASHDATYEQYF. In DNA, the CDR3 is TGTGCCAGCCACGACGCCACCTACGAGCAGTACTTC.

This clonotype came up once. This chain uses TRBV24-1 with TRBJ2-7, with 10 nucleotides matching TRBD2. Germline V CDR1 and CDR2: KGHDR, SFDVKD. This CDR3 region has 15 residues. Trimming at V came to 3 bases and at J to 2 bases, leaving 3 bases not matched to a gene. In nucleotides, the CDR3 is TGTGCCACCAGTGATAGGACTAGCGGCGCCTACGAGCAGTACTTC. This translates into CATSDRTSGAYEQYF.

The rearrangement joins TRBV30 to TRBJ1-1; D remains ambiguous. Germline values: CDR1 GTSNPN, CDR2 SVGIG (reference sequence). Trimming removed 0 bases from V and 5 bases from J, with 22 bases in between. This CDR3 has 17 amino acids. This CDR3 is CAWSVFPWTSPWTEAFF. The CDR3 DNA is TGTGCCTGGAGTGTATTCCCATGGACTAGTCCGTGGACTGAAGCTTTCTTT.